A selection of T cell receptor beta chains follows, all from one sample in a study of T cells in Graves' hyperthyroidism and ophthalmopathy. From the multiplex PCR reads, TCRdb called clonotypes with MiXCR, one entry per CDR3 protein. The table records tens of thousands of distinct CDR3 sequences, roughly 50% of them present only once. Sequencing was done on a sample of peripheral blood or thyroid tissue (not recorded which). These TCRs come from a man aged 18 to 29 with Graves' hyperthyroidism. Each CDR3 is given with its conserved first and last residue. A D gene is named only where the DNA matches it firmly. Not all rows give a size; the values are once, few, many and, for expanded clones, a class.

J,D,V,size,DNA,CDR3
TRBJ2-2,TRBD1,TRBV2,many,TGTGCCAGCAGTGATGTTGGACAGGGGGATTATTCTACCGGGGAGCTGTTTTTT,CASSDVGQGDYSTGELFF
TRBJ1-1,NA,TRBV6-5,many,TGTGCCAGCAGTTCATTCGCAGGTCGGGGCGTCACTGAAGCTTTCTTT,CASSSFAGRGVTEAFF
TRBJ2-3,NA,TRBV5-4,many,TGTGCCAGCAGCCCCACAGGGAGTCATACGCAGTATTTT,CASSPTGSHTQYF
TRBJ2-7,TRBD2,TRBV9,NA,TGTGCCAGCAGCCTGGGACTAGCGGATATCGAGCAGTACTTC,CASSLGLADIEQYF
TRBJ1-1,TRBD1,TRBV7-1,NA,TGTTCCAGCAGCATCAGGGGGCACAAAGACACTGAAGCTTTCTTT,CSSSIRGHKDTEAFF
TRBJ1-2,NA,TRBV2,NA,TGTGCCAGCAGTCGGGGGGGACCCATGGGAGACTACACCTTC,CASSRGGPMGDYTF
TRBJ2-6,NA,TRBV7-9,NA,TGTGCCAGCAGCCGAGGATCTGGGGCCAACGTCCTGACTTTC,CASSRGSGANVLTF
TRBJ1-1,NA,TRBV5-1,NA,TGCGCCAGCAGCTTGGTGGGGGCAGGGCAGACGAACACTGAAGCTTTCTTT,CASSLVGAGQTNTEAFF
TRBJ1-6,TRBD1,TRBV10-2,NA,TGTGCCAGCACTGGGGACAGGGATAATTCACCCCTCCACTTT,CASTGDRDNSPLHF
TRBJ1-6,NA,TRBV5-4,NA,TGTGCCAGCAGCTTGCTAAGGGGTCGGCTAGATTCACCCCTCCACTTT,CASSLLRGRLDSPLHF